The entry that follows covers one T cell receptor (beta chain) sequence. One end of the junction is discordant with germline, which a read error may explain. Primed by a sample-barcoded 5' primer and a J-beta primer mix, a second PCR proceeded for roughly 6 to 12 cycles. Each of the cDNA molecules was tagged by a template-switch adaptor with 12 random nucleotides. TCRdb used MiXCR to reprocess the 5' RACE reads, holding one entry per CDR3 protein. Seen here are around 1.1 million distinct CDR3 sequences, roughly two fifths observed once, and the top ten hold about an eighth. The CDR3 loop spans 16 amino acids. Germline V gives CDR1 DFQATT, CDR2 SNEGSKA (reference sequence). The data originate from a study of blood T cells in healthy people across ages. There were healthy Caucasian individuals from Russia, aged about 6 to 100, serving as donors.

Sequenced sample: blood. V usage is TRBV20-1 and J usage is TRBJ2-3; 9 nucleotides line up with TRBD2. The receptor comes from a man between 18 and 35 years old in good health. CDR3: CSARDEAGGLLDMQYF. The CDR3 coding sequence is TGCAGTGCTAGAGATGAAGCGGGGGGTCTTCTGGATATGCAGTATTTT.